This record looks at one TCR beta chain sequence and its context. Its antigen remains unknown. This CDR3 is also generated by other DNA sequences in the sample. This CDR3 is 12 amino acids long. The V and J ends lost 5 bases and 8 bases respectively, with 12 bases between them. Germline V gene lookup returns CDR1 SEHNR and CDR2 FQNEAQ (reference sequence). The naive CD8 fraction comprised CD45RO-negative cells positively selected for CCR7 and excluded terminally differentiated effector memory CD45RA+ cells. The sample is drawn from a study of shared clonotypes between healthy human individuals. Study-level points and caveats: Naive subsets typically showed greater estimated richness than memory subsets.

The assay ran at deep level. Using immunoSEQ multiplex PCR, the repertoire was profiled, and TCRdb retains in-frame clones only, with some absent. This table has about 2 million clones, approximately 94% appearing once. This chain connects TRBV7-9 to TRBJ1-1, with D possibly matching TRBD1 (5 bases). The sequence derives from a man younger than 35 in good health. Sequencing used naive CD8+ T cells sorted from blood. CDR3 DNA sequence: TGTGCCAGCAGCCCTTGGGGCCCGGAAGCTTTCTTT. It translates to CASSPWGPEAFF. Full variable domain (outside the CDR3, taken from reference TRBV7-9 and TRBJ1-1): DTGVSQNPRHKITKRGQNVTFRCDPISEHNRLYWYRQTLGQGPEFLTYFQNEAQLEKSRLLSDRFSAERPKGSFSTLEIQRTEQGDSAMYLCASSPWGPEAFFGQGTRLTVV.